This T cell receptor beta chain was profiled in a study of beta chain features in type 1 diabetes. Background on the study: Summed over all samples, the examined sorted cells came to 100 million to 130 million. Study-wide findings and caveats: Shortening of TCRB CDR3s, moderate but significant, appeared in all four CD4+ subsets of Type 1 diabetes patients. There were fewer insertions and more deletions at the VDJ junctions of type 1 diabetes patients.

The CDR3 covers 15 residues. V lost 5 bases and J lost 4, with 16 bases in between. Germline CDR1 PRHDT, CDR2 FYEKMQ (reference sequence). Sequenced material consisted of expressed TCRB transcripts (all of the isolated RNA was reverse transcribed). Sequencing used immunoSEQ multiplex PCR; TCRdb keeps in-frame clones, though not all of them. The sample lists roughly 170,000 clones; about 13% were seen once. The table lists this clone with a few counts. Its antigen is not known. Sorting that relied on CD45RO/CCR7/CD25/CD127/CD95/CD27 yielded CD4+ naive, central memory, regulatory and stem cell-like memory cells.

The chain employs TRBV13 and TRBJ2-3, with D possibly TRBD2 on 5 matching bases. The receptor's source is a woman under 30 in good health. Sequencing used central memory CD4+ T cells from blood. This chain's CDR3 is CASSLRAVGPDTQYF. In DNA form, the CDR3 reads TGTGCCAGCAGCCTAAGAGCGGTAGGTCCAGATACGCAGTATTTT. Together with reference TRBV13 and TRBJ2-3, the CDR3 gives the full variable domain: AAGVIQSPRHLIKEKRETATLKCYPIPRHDTVYWYQQGPGQDPQFLISFYEKMQSDKGSIPDRFSAQQFSDYHSELNMSSLELGDSALYFCASSLRAVGPDTQYFGPGTRLTVL.